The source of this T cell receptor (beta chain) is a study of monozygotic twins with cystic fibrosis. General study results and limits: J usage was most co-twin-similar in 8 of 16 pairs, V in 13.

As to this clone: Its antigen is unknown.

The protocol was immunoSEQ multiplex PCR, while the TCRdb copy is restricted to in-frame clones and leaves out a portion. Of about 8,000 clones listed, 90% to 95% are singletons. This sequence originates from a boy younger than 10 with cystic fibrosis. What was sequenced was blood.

The CDR3 protein is CASSYPGANNQPQHF. The CDR3 DNA reads TGTGCCAGTAGTTATCCAGGGGCCAACAATCAGCCCCAGCATTTT. The chain is built from TRBV19 and TRBJ1-5; perhaps TRBD1 as D (6 bases). CDR1 LNHDA and CDR2 SQIVND come from the germline V gene (reference sequence). There are 15 residues in the CDR3. With 5 bases removed from V and 3 bases from J, the gap between germline ends came to 14 bases. The full variable domain, its missing parts supplied by reference TRBV19 and TRBJ1-5, is DGGITQSPKYLFRKEGQNVTLSCEQNLNHDAMYWYRQDPGQGLRLIYYSQIVNDFQKGDIAEGYSVSREKKESFPLTVTSAQKNPTAFYLCASSYPGANNQPQHFGDGTRLSIL.